Listed below are T cell receptor beta chains from one sample, sequenced in a study of post-analysis software for immune sequencing data. One entry per CDR3 protein results from TCRdb running MiXCR on the PCR reads. This sample has 150,000 or so distinct CDR3 sequences, with 35% to 40% found just once. The starting material was blood, obtained after autologous hematopoietic stem cell transplantation. All receptors come from a girl aged 5-17 years with multiple sclerosis. The CDR3 runs from the conserved cysteine through the conserved F or W. D genes are given only for firm matches. Rows give clone size only sometimes, using once, few, many, or a class for an expanded clone.

d_call j_call clone_size v_call cdr3_aa cdr3_nt
. TRBJ1-5 many TRBV4-2 CASSQEAARDNQPQHF TGTGCCAGCAGCCAAGAGGCCGCCAGGGACAATCAGCCCCAGCATTTT
. TRBJ1-4 . TRBV4-1 CASSLSWREVANEKRFF TGCGCCAGCAGCCTCAGTTGGCGAGAGGTTGCTAATGAAAAACGGTTTTTT
. TRBJ2-1 few TRBV20-1 CSASGWGRMGHNEQFF TGCAGTGCTAGTGGGTGGGGGCGGATGGGCCACAATGAGCAGTTCTTC
. TRBJ2-3 medium-sized TRBV5-1 CASSLETRSWDTQYF TGCGCCAGCAGCTTGGAGACTAGATCTTGGGATACGCAGTATTTT
. TRBJ2-1 few TRBV7-9 CASSLPATAGPQFF TGTGCCAGCAGCTTACCTGCCACCGCGGGGCCGCAGTTCTTC
TRBD2 TRBJ2-1 many TRBV7-6 CASSLERDQYNEQFF TGTGCCAGCAGCTTAGAGCGGGACCAATACAATGAGCAGTTCTTC
TRBD2 TRBJ2-1 few TRBV4-1 CASSQVEGLAGVSSYNEQFF TGCGCCAGCAGCCAAGTCGAAGGACTAGCGGGGGTTAGCTCCTACAATGAGCAGTTCTTC
. TRBJ2-3 . TRBV7-2 CASSPEGRGTDTQYF TGTGCCAGCAGCCCAGAAGGGCGGGGCACAGATACGCAGTATTTT
TRBD2 TRBJ2-1 . TRBV20-1 CSARVPTGGYEQFF TGCAGTGCTAGAGTACCCACGGGGGGGTATGAGCAGTTCTTC
TRBD2 TRBJ2-5 . TRBV20-1 CSARGAGEIRVTQYF TGTAGTGCTAGAGGTGCGGGGGAAATTCGGGTGACCCAGTACTTC
. TRBJ2-6 . TRBV5-1 CASSLVGLGANVLTF TGCGCCAGCAGCTTGGTGGGCCTTGGGGCCAACGTCCTGACTTTC
. TRBJ2-7 . TRBV20-1 CSAILGAGSKDEQYF TGCAGTGCCATACTGGGGGCAGGGAGTAAAGACGAGCAGTACTTC
. TRBJ2-3 few TRBV29-1 CSVDLYLHTDTQYF TGCAGCGTTGATTTGTACCTCCACACAGATACGCAGTATTTT
. TRBJ2-3 . TRBV6-2/TRBV6-3 CASRPPGTPTQYF TGTGCCAGCAGGCCGCCCGGGACCCCTACGCAGTATTTT